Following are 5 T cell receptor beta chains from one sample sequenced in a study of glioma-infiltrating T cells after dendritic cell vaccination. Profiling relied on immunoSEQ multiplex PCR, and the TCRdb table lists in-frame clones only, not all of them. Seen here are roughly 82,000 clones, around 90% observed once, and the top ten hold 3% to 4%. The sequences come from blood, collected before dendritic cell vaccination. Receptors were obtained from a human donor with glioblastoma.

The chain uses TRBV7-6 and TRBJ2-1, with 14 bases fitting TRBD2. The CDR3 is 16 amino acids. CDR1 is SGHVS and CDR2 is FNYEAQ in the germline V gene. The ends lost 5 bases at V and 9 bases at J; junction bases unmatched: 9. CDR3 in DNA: TGTGCCAGCAGCCCCGGGACTAGCGGGAGACTAGGTGAGCAGTTCTTC. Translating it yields CASSPGTSGRLGEQFF. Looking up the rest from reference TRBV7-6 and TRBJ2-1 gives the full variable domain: GAGVSQSPRYKVTKRGQDVALRCDPISGHVSLYWYRQALGQGPEFLTYFNYEAQQDKSGLPNDRFSAERPEGSISTLTIQRTEQRDSAMYRCASSPGTSGRLGEQFFGPGTRLTVL.

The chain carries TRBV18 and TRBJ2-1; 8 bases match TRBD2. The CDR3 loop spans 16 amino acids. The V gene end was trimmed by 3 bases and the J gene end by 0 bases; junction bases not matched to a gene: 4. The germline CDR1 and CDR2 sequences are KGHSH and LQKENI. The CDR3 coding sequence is TGTGCCAGCTCACCTTTGGCGGGGGGCTCCTACAATGAGCAGTTCTTC. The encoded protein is CASSPLAGGSYNEQFF. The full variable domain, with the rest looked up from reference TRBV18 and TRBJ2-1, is NAGVMQNPRHLVRRRGQEARLRCSPMKGHSHVYWYRQLPEEGLKFMVYLQKENIIDESGMPKERFSAEFPKEGPSILRIQQVVRGDSAAYFCASSPLAGGSYNEQFFGPGTRLTVL.

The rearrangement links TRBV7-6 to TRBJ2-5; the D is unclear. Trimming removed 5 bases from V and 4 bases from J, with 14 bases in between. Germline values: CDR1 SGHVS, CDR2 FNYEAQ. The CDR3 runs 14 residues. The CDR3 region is CASSPPEAPETQYF. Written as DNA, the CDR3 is TGTGCCAGCAGCCCACCCGAGGCCCCAGAGACCCAGTACTTC.

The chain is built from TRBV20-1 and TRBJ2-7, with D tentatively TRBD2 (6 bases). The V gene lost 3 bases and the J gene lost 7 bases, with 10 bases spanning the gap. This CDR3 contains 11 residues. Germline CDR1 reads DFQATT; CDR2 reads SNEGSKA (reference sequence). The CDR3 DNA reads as TGCAGTGCTAGTGGCGGAGGGGAGCAGTACTTC. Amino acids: CSASGGGEQYF.

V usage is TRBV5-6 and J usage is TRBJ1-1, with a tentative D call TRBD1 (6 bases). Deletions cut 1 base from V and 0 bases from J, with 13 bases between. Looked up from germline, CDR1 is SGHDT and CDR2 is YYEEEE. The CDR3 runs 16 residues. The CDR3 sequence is CASSLLSGVLNTEAFF. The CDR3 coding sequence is TGTGCCAGCAGCTTGTTGTCAGGGGTCCTGAACACTGAAGCTTTCTTT.